The T cell receptor beta chain described here comes from a study of cytomegalovirus exposure and HLA in healthy donors. In the PCR, 60 Vbeta and 13 Jbeta primers were used. This table comes from immunoSEQ multiplex PCR, and its TCRdb copy is limited to in-frame clones, with some not included. Here the sample spans tens of thousands of clones, approximately 69% being singletons. This clone was seen only a few times. Its antigen is as yet unknown. Study-wide findings and caveats: The authors enumerated some 160 TCR beta chains as linked to cytomegalovirus.

The sequencing input was PBMCs. This receptor was taken from a woman between 50 and 59 years old in good health and CMV-seropositive.

As DNA, the CDR3 is TGTGCCAGTAGTTCGGACAGGGGTGGCACAGATACGCAGTATTTT. Its protein is CASSSDRGGTDTQYF. The V and J genes are TRBV19 and TRBJ2-3; 9 nucleotides align to TRBD1. With V trimmed by 5 bases and J by 1 base, 4 bases remained unmatched. This CDR3 region has 15 residues. Germline V CDR1 and CDR2: LNHDA, SQIVND (reference sequence).